The 9 T cell receptor beta chains reported below all come from one sample, sequenced in a study of radiation and T cells in renal cell carcinoma (dated by TCRdb to between 2020 and 2021). To prepare the library, the immunoSEQ multiplex PCR assay was applied. The immuneACCESS repertoire file appears here via TCRdb, limited to in-frame rearrangements. These files lack a portion of the clones; in checked studies, under half of the deficit traces to unresolved V genes, and the cause of the others is not known. The sample data list roughly 150,000 clones, and approximately 88% of these were observed just once. Together, the top ten hold 10% to 15% of the sample. The sample's time point, from its label and the paper: blood 2 weeks post-SBRT. The treatment or condition label here, explained by the study, means: 15 Gy SBRT to primary tumor, nephrectomy 4 weeks later. This specimen was blood, taken from a patient whose treatment included radiotherapy and nephrectomy. The source of these receptors is a woman aged 50 to 65 with renal cell carcinoma.

The CDR3 coding sequence is TGCGCCAGCAGCTTGGAGGGACAGGGGATGGAAAAACTGTTTTTT. It yields the protein CASSLEGQGMEKLFF. The genes are TRBV5-1 and TRBJ1-4; 10 nucleotides line up with TRBD1. Looked up from germline, CDR1 is SGHRS and CDR2 is YFSETQ. This CDR3 spans 15 amino acids. The V segment lost 0 bases and the J segment 8 bases; nucleotides outside the gene matches: 4.

The chain employs TRBV7-2 and TRBJ2-1, with D perhaps matching TRBD1 (5 bases). Germline loops: CDR1 SGHTA, CDR2 FQGNSA. V lost 0 bases and J 6 bases, leaving 9 bases between the germline ends. The CDR3 extends over 14 amino acids. The CDR3 nucleotides read TGTGCCAGCAGCTTAGCAAAGGGGATCAATGAGCAGTTCTTC. Translated, it gives CASSLAKGINEQFF.

This clone was observed a single time. The rearrangement uses TRBV2 and TRBJ2-1; D uncertain. This CDR3 spans 11 amino acids. The ends were cut back, 6 bases at V and 3 bases at J, with 3 bases in the middle. Germline lookup yields CDR1 SNHLY and CDR2 FYNNEI. CDR3 DNA sequence: TGTGCCAGCAGACTCTACAATGAGCAGTTCTTC. Translating it yields CASRLYNEQFF.

This clone was observed a single time. The chain joins TRBV30 to TRBJ2-3, with TRBD2 matching over 7 bases. Germline CDR1 is GTSNPN and CDR2 is SVGIG (reference sequence). Losses at the gene ends were 2 bases for V and 3 bases for J; bases not matched to a gene: 2. CDR3 length equals 13 residues. The CDR3 loop reads CAWSSSGTDTQYF. In DNA form, the CDR3 reads TGTGCCTGGAGTTCTAGCGGTACAGATACGCAGTATTTT.

The chain has TRBV11-2 and TRBJ2-7, with a tentative D call TRBD1 (5 bases). CDR1 is SGHAT, CDR2 FQNNGV, per germline. The CDR3 consists of 14 residues. V gave up 3 bases and J gave up 1 base, with 10 bases separating them. The CDR3 coding sequence is TGTGCCAGCAGCTTTGACAGCTTATCCTACGAGCAGTACTTC. Its protein is CASSFDSLSYEQYF.

V and J are TRBV5-1 and TRBJ1-4; tentatively, D is TRBD1 (6 bases). Germline CDR1 SGHRS, CDR2 YFSETQ. This CDR3 has 15 amino acids. The V and J ends lost 4 bases and 5 bases respectively, with 15 bases between them. The CDR3 bases are TGCGCCAGCAGCCCCGGTACAGGGAGAAATGAAAAACTGTTTTTT. Its translation is CASSPGTGRNEKLFF.

The CDR3: CASSPLGVGGSPLHF. DNA for the CDR3: TGTGCCAGCAGCCCACTGGGGGTCGGTGGTTCACCCCTCCACTTT. The V call is TRBV14, the J call TRBJ1-6; D is possibly TRBD1 (5 bases). The CDR3 loop spans 15 amino acids. V was pared by 4 bases and J by 9 bases, with 16 bases between. Germline V CDR1 and CDR2: SGHDN, FVKESK.

The V and J genes are TRBV30 and TRBJ2-5; 8 positions agree with TRBD2. The germline V gene has CDR1 GTSNPN and CDR2 SVGIG (reference sequence). The V gene end was trimmed by 1 base and the J gene end by 5 bases; junction bases not matched to a gene: 6. The CDR3 length is 14 residues. The CDR3 DNA reads as TGTGCCTGGAGTGGCCGGGGGGGCCGGGAGACCCAGTACTTC. Its translation is CAWSGRGGRETQYF.

This clone came up once. The chain combines TRBV10-3 with TRBJ1-6, with 9 bases fitting TRBD1. The CDR3 contains 15 residues. V lost 3 bases to trimming and J lost 5 bases; unmatched junction nucleotides: 2. Per germline, CDR1 ENHRY and CDR2 SYGVKD. CDR3 in amino acids: CAISETGGNNSPLHF. Written as DNA, the CDR3 is TGTGCCATCAGTGAAACAGGGGGCAATAATTCACCCCTCCACTTT.